These 5 T cell receptor beta chains were all obtained from the same sample, sequenced in a study of T cell repertoires in cytomegalovirus infection. One entry per CDR3 protein results from TCRdb running MiXCR on the reads. The table includes around 750,000 distinct CDR3 sequences, around a third detected once. These receptors' targets are unknown. The input for sequencing was cultured CD8+ T cells from PBMCs, taken from culture after CMV antigen stimulation. The receptors come from a human donor in good health (CMV status not recorded). Some clones in this sample may be carry-over from other donors' samples.

This clonotype has more than one count but fewer than ten. CDR3 protein: CASSYSAGRYEQYF. For the CDR3, the DNA is TGTGCCAGCAGTTACTCCGCGGGAAGGTACGAGCAGTACTTC. V and J are TRBV6-2 or TRBV6-3 and TRBJ2-7, with D possibly TRBD2 on 6 matching bases. CDR1 and CDR2 from the germline V gene are MNHEY and SVGEGT. Trimming left V 0 bases short and J 4 bases short, with 10 bases between. The CDR3 sequence is 14 residues long.

This chain links TRBV6-6 with TRBJ2-5; tentatively, D is TRBD1 or TRBD2 (5 bases each). The CDR3 is 14 residues long. The germline gives CDR1 MNHNY, CDR2 SVGAGI (reference sequence). Deletions cut 7 bases from V and 5 bases from J, with 17 bases between. As DNA, the CDR3 is TGTGCCAGCATTCCCTCCGGGGCCCCGGAGACCCAGTACTTC. Translated: CASIPSGAPETQYF.

The V and J genes are TRBV19 and TRBJ2-3, with TRBD1 identical over 12 bases. After removal of 8 bases from V and 5 bases from J, the junction contained 5 bases not matched to a gene. CDR1 and CDR2 from the germline V gene are LNHDA and SQIVND (reference sequence). The CDR3 covers 14 residues. CDR3 bases: TGTGCCAGTGCCGGGACAGGGGGCGTAGATACGCAGTATTTT. This gives the protein CASAGTGGVDTQYF.

J is TRBJ2-1 and V is TRBV6-6, with 8 bases identical to TRBD2. Germline V gene sequence: CDR1 MNHNY, CDR2 SVGAGI (reference sequence). J lost 4 bases, V lost 8 bases, and 10 bases had no gene match. This CDR3 has 15 residues. The CDR3 spells CASRAGAHPYNEQFF. The DNA of the CDR3 is TGTGCCAGCCGAGCGGGAGCCCATCCTTACAATGAGCAGTTCTTC.

This clonotype was counted many times. The chain combines TRBV6-2 or TRBV6-3 with TRBJ1-6; 10 bases map to TRBD1. The ends lost 4 bases at V and 9 bases at J; junction bases unmatched: 6. CDR1 is MNHEY, CDR2 SVGEGT, per germline. The CDR3 has 15 residues. The chain's CDR3 is CASSSGQGPRSPLHF. DNA for the CDR3: TGTGCCAGCAGTTCGGGACAGGGGCCACGTTCACCCCTCCACTTT.